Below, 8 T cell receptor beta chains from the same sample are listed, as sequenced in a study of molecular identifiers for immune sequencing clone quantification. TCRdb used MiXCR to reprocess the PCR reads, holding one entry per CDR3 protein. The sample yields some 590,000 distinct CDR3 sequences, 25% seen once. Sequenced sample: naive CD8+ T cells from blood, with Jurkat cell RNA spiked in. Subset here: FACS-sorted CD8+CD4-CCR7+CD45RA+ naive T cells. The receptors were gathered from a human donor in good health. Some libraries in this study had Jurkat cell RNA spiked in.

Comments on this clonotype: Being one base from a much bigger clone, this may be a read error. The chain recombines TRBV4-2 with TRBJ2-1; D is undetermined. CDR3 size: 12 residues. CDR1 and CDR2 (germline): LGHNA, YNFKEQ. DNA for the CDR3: TGTGTCAGCAGCCAAGATTCCTGGGAGCAGTTCTTC. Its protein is CVSSQDSWEQFF.

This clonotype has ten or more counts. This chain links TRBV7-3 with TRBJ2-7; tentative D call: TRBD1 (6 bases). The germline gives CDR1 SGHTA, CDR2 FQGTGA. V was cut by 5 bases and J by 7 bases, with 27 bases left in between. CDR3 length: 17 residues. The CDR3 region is CASSPPRDVGGQGEQYF. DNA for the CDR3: TGTGCCAGCAGCCCCCCACGTGACGTAGGAGGTCAGGGGGAGCAGTACTTC.

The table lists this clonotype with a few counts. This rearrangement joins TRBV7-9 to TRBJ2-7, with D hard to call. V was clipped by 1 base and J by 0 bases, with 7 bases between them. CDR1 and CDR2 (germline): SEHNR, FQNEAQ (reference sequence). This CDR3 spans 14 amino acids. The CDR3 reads CASSLGLYSYEQYF. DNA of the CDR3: TGTGCCAGCAGCTTAGGACTCTACTCCTACGAGCAGTACTTC.

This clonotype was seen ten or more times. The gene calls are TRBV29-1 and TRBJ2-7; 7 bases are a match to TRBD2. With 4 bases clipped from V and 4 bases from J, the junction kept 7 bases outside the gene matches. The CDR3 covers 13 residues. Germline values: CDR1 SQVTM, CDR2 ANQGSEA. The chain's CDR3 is CSVVGPGGYEQYF. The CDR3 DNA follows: TGCAGCGTTGTAGGCCCCGGGGGGTACGAGCAGTACTTC.

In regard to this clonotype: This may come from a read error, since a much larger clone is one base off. The CDR3 here is CASGLDAGFQYSGANVLTF. In nucleotides, the CDR3 is TGTGCCAGCGGCTTAGATGCAGGGTTTCAATACTCTGGGGCCAACGTCCTGACTTTC. The gene calls are TRBV7-6 and TRBJ2-6; tentative D call: TRBD1 (5 bases). CDR3 length equals 19 residues. CDR1 is SGHVS, CDR2 FNYEAQ, per germline.

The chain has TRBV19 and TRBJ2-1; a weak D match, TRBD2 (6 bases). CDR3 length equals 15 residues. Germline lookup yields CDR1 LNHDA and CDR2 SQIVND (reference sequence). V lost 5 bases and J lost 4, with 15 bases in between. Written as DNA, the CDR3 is TGTGCCAGTAGTTTCATCGAGGACTATTACAATGAGCAGTTCTTC. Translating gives CASSFIEDYYNEQFF.

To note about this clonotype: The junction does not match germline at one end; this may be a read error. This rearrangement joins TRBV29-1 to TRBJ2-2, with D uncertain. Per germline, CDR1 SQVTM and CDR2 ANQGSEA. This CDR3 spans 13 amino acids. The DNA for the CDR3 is TGCAGCGCCCGGACGTGGAACACCGTGGAGCTGTTATTT. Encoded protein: CSARTWNTVELLF.

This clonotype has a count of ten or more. CDR3 loop: CASSLALSLNEKLFF. Written as DNA, the CDR3 is TGTGCCAGCAGTTTAGCGCTCTCCCTAAATGAAAAACTGTTTTTT. V and J are TRBV12-3 or TRBV12-4 and TRBJ1-4, with D unresolved. The CDR3 sequence is 15 residues long. Trimming left V 0 bases short and J 5 bases short, with 10 bases between.